This T cell receptor beta chain was observed in a study of T-cell memory formation after mild COVID-19. With 6 bases removed from V and 0 bases from J, the gap between germline ends came to 11 bases. Germline loops: CDR1 DFQATT, CDR2 SNEGSKA (reference sequence). The CDR3 consists of 13 residues. This clonotype was observed a few times. TCR alpha and TCR beta cDNA libraries carrying sample barcodes and UMIs came from 5'RACE with constant-segment primers. MiXCR, run by TCRdb on the 5' RACE reads, gives a single entry per CDR3 protein. The sample shows roughly 340,000 distinct CDR3 sequences, approximately 15% of them seen only once.

The specimen sequenced was PBMCs or a T cell subset sorted from them (not recorded which). The receptor was isolated from a man younger than 35 who had mild COVID-19 (a few samples of this study predate the infection). Cell type and time point are not known. The V call is TRBV20-1, the J call TRBJ1-2; D is uncertain. The CDR3 DNA sequence: TGCAGTGCCCGGGCTCAGGCTAACTATGGCTACACCTTC. Encoded protein: CSARAQANYGYTF.